This T cell receptor beta chain came from a study of Graves' ophthalmopathy and Graves' hyperthyroidism. Turning to the study itself: Specimen type is peripheral blood, obtained at initial diagnosis before any treatment.

The J segment lost 7 bases and the V segment lost 2 bases, leaving 6 bases of the junction unmatched. The CDR3 spans 13 residues. CDR1 and CDR2 (germline): GTSNPN, SVGIG (reference sequence). Beta-chain TCR CDR3 regions were amplified from RNA transcripts. In the first round, RT-PCR was carried out with HTBI primers, and a multiplex PCR formed the second round. TCRdb re-derived calls from the multiplex PCR reads in MiXCR, one entry per CDR3 protein. The sample includes 170,000 or so distinct CDR3 sequences, roughly 36% of them seen just once. In its sample, this clonotype was seen many times. The source of this sequence is a man aged 25 to 40 with Graves' ophthalmopathy. The chain combines TRBV30 with TRBJ1-2; 8 bases agree with TRBD1. The sequenced sample consisted of peripheral blood. The CDR3 region is CAWSINRGSGYTF. The CDR3 region has the DNA TGTGCCTGGAGTATCAACAGGGGGTCTGGCTACACCTTC. Supplemented by reference TRBV30 and TRBJ1-2, the full variable domain reads SQTIHQWPATLVQPVGSPLSLECTVEGTSNPNLYWYRQAAGRGLQLLFYSVGIGQISSEVPQNLSASRPQDRQFILSSKKLLLSDSGFYLCAWSINRGSGYTFGSGTRLTVV.